This T cell receptor (beta chain) was profiled in a study of CD8 T cells in Susac syndrome. Findings of the study overall: The study recognized that its TCR sequencing and HLA analysis covered a relatively small number of individuals.

The CDR3 runs 16 residues. The germline CDR1 and CDR2 sequences are SGHTA and FQGNSA. After removal of 4 bases from V and 0 bases from J, the junction contained 8 bases not matched to a gene. For this clonotype: The antigen remains unidentified.

Sequencing of TCR beta, carried out with a high-throughput approach, was applied to CD8+ and CD4+ T cells from the blood. CD8+ and CD4+ T cells were negatively isolated; TEMRA cells were FACS-enriched. Reverse transcription of about 0.45 to 1 ug RNA was carried out with random hexamers. The method of amplification for TCR beta CDR3 was immunoSEQ multiplex PCR, covering 54 Vbeta and 13 Jbeta. Each CDR3 protein is one row after TCRdb ran MiXCR on the immunoSEQ multiplex PCR reads. The sample holds under 550,000 distinct CDR3 sequences, 75% to 90% seen once. Sequencing was performed on CD8+ T cells from PBMCs. The receptor's source is a human donor with multiple sclerosis. J is TRBJ1-1 and V is TRBV7-2; 7 nucleotides align to TRBD1. The CDR3 region is CASSSPSTGMNTEAFF. The CDR3 DNA sequence: TGTGCCAGCAGCTCCCCTTCGACAGGGATGAACACTGAAGCTTTCTTT.